This TCR beta chain was captured in a study of blood T cell repertoires in COVID-19. Study background: COVID-19 samples from acute and convalescent phases originated in the United States, Italy and Spain. T cells, B-cell-depleted T cells, or PBMCs supplied cDNA or gDNA.

This clone was seen at least ten times. In the authors' workflow: The authors estimated nucleated cell counts from reference gene primer amplification. Produced via immunoSEQ multiplex PCR; TCRdb's table is partial and in-frame only. That table gives V, J and clone size, and the DNA gave D and trimming. The sample has approximately 80,000 clones, 78% seen once. Sequencing was done on a sample of peripheral blood. The sequence was obtained from a human donor in a cohort sampled during active COVID-19.

CDR3 nucleotides: TGTGCCAGCACCTTGGACAGTTTCAATCAGCCCCAGCATTTT. Translation: CASTLDSFNQPQHF. The rearrangement links TRBV28 to TRBJ1-5; D is possibly TRBD1 (6 bases). The CDR3 is 14 amino acids. Trimming took off 7 bases at V and 3 bases at J, with 13 bases between the two ends. Germline V gene lookup returns CDR1 MDHEN and CDR2 SYDVKM.